The present T cell receptor beta chain was sequenced within a study of memory CD4+ T cells and cytomegalovirus serostatus. Per the original methods: Out-of-frame sequences were removed, leaving 2,000,000 or so distinct TCRbeta sequences. The protocol was immunoSEQ multiplex PCR, while the TCRdb copy is restricted to in-frame clones and leaves out a portion. The V and J calls and the clone size are those of that table, but D and trimming were determined from the DNA. This repertoire shows 35,000 to 45,000 clones, about 80% found once; its top ten account for around 1.1%. Single viable CD3+CD4+CD8-CD45RO+ cells were sorted as the memory CD4+ T cells. The CDR3 covers 15 residues. V lost 4 bases, J lost 0 bases, and 13 bases lay in between. Germline V lookup: CDR1 GTSNPN, CDR2 SVGIG (reference sequence).

This receptor was taken from an adult in good health and CMV-seronegative. J is TRBJ1-3 and V is TRBV30, with unresolved D. Sequencing was done on a sample of memory CD4+ T cells from blood. This CDR3 reads CAWTLSMFSGNTIYF. DNA of the CDR3: TGTGCCTGGACCCTCAGCATGTTCTCTGGAAACACCATATATTTT.